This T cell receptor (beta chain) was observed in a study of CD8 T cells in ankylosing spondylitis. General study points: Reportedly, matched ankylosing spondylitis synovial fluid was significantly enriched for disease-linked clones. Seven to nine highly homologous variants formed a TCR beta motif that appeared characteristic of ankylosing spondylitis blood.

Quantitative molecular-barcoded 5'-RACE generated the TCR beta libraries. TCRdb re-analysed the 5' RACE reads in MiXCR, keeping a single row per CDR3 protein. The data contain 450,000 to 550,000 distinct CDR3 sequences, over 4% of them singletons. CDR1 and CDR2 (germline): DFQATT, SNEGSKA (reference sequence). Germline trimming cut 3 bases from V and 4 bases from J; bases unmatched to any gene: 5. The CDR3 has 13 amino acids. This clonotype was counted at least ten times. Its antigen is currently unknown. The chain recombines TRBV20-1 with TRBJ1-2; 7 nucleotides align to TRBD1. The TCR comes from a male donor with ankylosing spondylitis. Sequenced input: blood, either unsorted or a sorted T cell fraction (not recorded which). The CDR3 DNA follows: TGCAGTGCTAGTGAGGGGGCGACCTATGGCTACACCTTC. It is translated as CSASEGATYGYTF.